Described below is a single TCR beta chain sequence and its context. The antigen is not known. This record comes from a study of T cell repertoires in cytomegalovirus infection. Study-level information: CMV epitopes in the study were HLA-C-restricted (recently identified) and HLA-B-restricted (well studied).

Study-wide findings and caveats: In two of eight donors, the top clonotype was HLA-C-restricted CMV-specific.

TCRdb processed the reads anew with MiXCR; each CDR3 protein has one entry. The sample consists of around 100,000 distinct CDR3 sequences, around 30% of them appearing once. This material consisted of CD8+ T cells from cultured PBMCs, taken from culture after CMV antigen stimulation. The TCR was taken from a human donor in good health (CMV status not recorded). Some clones in this sample may be carry-over from other donors' samples.

The CDR3 region has the DNA TGTGCCAGCAGCCTAGCGGGGGGCCCATACGAGCAGTACTTC. Its translation: CASSLAGGPYEQYF. This rearrangement joins TRBV27 to TRBJ2-7; 11 bases match TRBD2. Germline assignment: CDR1 MNHEY and CDR2 SMNVEV (reference sequence). This CDR3 has 14 residues. Trimming removed 6 bases from V and 4 bases from J; junction bases left unmatched: 5.